This TCR beta chain derives from a study of neurological immune-mediated disorders. Notes on the study in general: In HTLV-1-associated myelopathy, TCR clonal expansion was greatest, whereas multiple sclerosis had the least, falling below healthy controls. Because no CDR3 amino acid sequences were shared across subjects by expanded clones, private repertoires were suggested in all groups. Phylogenetic analysis grouped 18 of 34 multiple sclerosis patients' repertoires together, suggesting a possible repertoire signature.

Over 180 million TCR-beta sequences from 15-18 subjects came from every sequencing run. TCRdb redid the calling of the 5' RACE reads with MiXCR, one entry per CDR3 protein. The sample has over 55,000 distinct CDR3 sequences, 2% to 2.5% seen once; the top ten hold approximately 3%. In this sample, this clonotype turned up many times. What it binds is unknown. The sequencing input was PBMCs. The receptor was derived from a man between 45 and 60 years old with multiple sclerosis.

The CDR3 bases are TGCGCCAGCAGCTCGGGACAAATATCCTATAATTCACCCCTCCACTTT. Its translation: CASSSGQISYNSPLHF. The gene calls are TRBV5-1 and TRBJ1-6; possibly TRBD1 for D (6 bases). CDR1 is SGHRS, CDR2 YFSETQ, per germline. CDR3 length: 16 residues. V dropped 3 bases and J dropped 1 base, with 11 bases sitting between them.